This entry lists 3 T cell receptor beta chains sequenced from one sample in a study of T cell repertoires in cytomegalovirus infection. These receptors have no identified antigens. A single record per CDR3 protein comes from TCRdb applying MiXCR to the reads. The data hold 60,000 to 75,000 distinct CDR3 sequences, with about 27% observed a single time. Sequenced here: CD8+ T cells from cultured PBMCs, sampled from culture after CMV antigen stimulation. The receptors were gathered from a human donor in good health (CMV status not recorded). Some clones in this sample may be carry-over from other donors' samples.

V usage is TRBV7-8 and J usage is TRBJ1-5; D not resolved. The CDR3 runs to 15 residues. The germline CDR1 and CDR2 sequences are SGHVS and FQNEAQ. V lost 5 bases and J 10 bases, leaving 21 bases between the germline ends. As DNA, the CDR3 is TGTGCCAGCAGCCCTATCCCCGGGTCATCACGCCCCCAGCATTTT. Its translation: CASSPIPGSSRPQHF.

The chain carries TRBV12-3 or TRBV12-4 and TRBJ1-2; the D gene is possibly TRBD1 (5 bases). The V and J ends lost 7 bases and 3 bases respectively, with 15 bases between them. CDR3 length equals 14 residues. CDR3 nucleotides: TGTGCCAGCACCGGAGGTGTAGGGGACTATGGCTACACCTTC. Its protein is CASTGGVGDYGYTF.

The chain couples TRBV12-5 to TRBJ2-7; D tentatively reads TRBD1 or TRBD2 (5 bases each). There are 13 residues in the CDR3. The V end lost 1 base, the J end lost 7 bases, and 11 bases lay between the germline ends. Germline V gene sequence: CDR1 LGHNT, CDR2 FRNRAP. The CDR3 spells CASGLGGRREQYF. The CDR3 nucleotides are TGTGCTAGTGGTTTGGGGGGACGCAGGGAGCAGTACTTC.